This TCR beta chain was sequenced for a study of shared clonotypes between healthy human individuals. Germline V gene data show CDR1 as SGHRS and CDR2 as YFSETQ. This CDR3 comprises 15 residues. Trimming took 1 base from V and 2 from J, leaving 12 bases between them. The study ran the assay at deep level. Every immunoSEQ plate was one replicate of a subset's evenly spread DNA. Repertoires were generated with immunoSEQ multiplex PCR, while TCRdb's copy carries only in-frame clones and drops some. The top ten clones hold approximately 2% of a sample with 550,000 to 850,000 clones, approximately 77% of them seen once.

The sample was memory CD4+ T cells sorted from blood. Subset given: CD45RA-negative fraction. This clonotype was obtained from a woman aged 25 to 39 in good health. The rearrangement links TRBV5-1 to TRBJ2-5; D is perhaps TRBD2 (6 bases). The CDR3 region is CASSLWGEKQETQYF. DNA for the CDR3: TGCGCCAGCAGCTTGTGGGGGGAGAAACAAGAGACCCAGTACTTC.